This T cell receptor beta chain stems from a study of blood T cell repertoires in COVID-19. On the study more broadly: From T cells, B-cell-depleted T cells, or PBMCs came the material, which was cDNA or gDNA.

Generated by immunoSEQ multiplex PCR, the TCRdb table keeps only in-frame clones and is missing some. The top ten hold about 29% of the sample, which has approximately 61,000 clones, roughly three quarters seen once. This CDR3 is built from 13 residues. Trimming removed 6 bases from V and 5 bases from J; junction bases left unmatched: 7. The germline gives CDR1 SGHRS, CDR2 YFSETQ. Sequenced: peripheral blood. The rearrangement joins TRBV5-1 to TRBJ2-5, with 7 bases identical to TRBD1. The source of this sequence is a human donor in a cohort sampled during active COVID-19. CDR3 residues: CASMRQGTETQYF. Here the CDR3 DNA reads TGCGCCAGCATGAGACAGGGTACCGAGACCCAGTACTTC.